This record concerns one TCR beta chain sequence. Its antigen is currently unknown. Trimming removed 5 bases at V and 3 bases at J, with 13 bases between. Germline CDR1 SEHNR, CDR2 FQNEAQ (reference sequence). CDR3 length: 14 residues. This entry comes from a study of beta chain features in type 1 diabetes. Points from the study as a whole: Shortening that was moderate but significant affected the TCRB CDR3s of Type 1 diabetes patients in all four CD4+ subsets.

The study reverse transcribed the entire isolated RNA, so it sequenced expressed TCRB transcripts. Roughly 3.6 million reads on average were seen across naive, central memory and regulatory T cell samples. The protocol was immunoSEQ multiplex PCR, while the TCRdb copy is restricted to in-frame clones and leaves out a portion. This table has 860,000 or so clones, roughly a sixth appearing once. The chain uses TRBV7-9 and TRBJ1-2; perhaps TRBD1 as D (5 bases). The specimen was naive CD4+ T cells from blood. The receptor comes from a young woman in good health. CDR3 region: CASSLKDIHYGYTF. The CDR3 region has the DNA TGTGCCAGCAGCCTTAAGGACATCCACTATGGCTACACCTTC. The entire variable domain, with the rest obtained from reference TRBV7-9 and TRBJ1-2, is as follows: DTGVSQNPRHKITKRGQNVTFRCDPISEHNRLYWYRQTLGQGPEFLTYFQNEAQLEKSRLLSDRFSAERPKGSFSTLEIQRTEQGDSAMYLCASSLKDIHYGYTFGSGTRLTVV.